This is a list of T cell receptor beta chains from one sample in a study of cytomegalovirus exposure and HLA in healthy donors. Assay: immunoSEQ multiplex PCR; the TCRdb copy retains only in-frame clones and omits some. The table counts fewer than 200,000 clones; 6.5% lies in the top ten. Sequences were obtained from PBMCs. These receptors were taken from a man in his thirties or forties in good health and CMV-seronegative. The CDR3 runs from the conserved cysteine through the conserved F or W. Fields, in order: V gene, J gene, CDR3 protein.

V gene: TRBV28; J gene: TRBJ2-7; CDR3 protein: CASSPGLNELYEQYF
V gene: TRBV25-1; J gene: TRBJ1-1; CDR3 protein: CASSFGGRTEAFF
V gene: TRBV5-1; J gene: TRBJ1-3; CDR3 protein: CASSLGSGGTGNTIYF
V gene: TRBV29-1; J gene: TRBJ2-1; CDR3 protein: CSVGLSFNEQFF
V gene: TRBV11-2; J gene: TRBJ2-3; CDR3 protein: CASSPSFGLGADTQYF
V gene: TRBV5-1; J gene: TRBJ2-7; CDR3 protein: CASSLAASGDLYEQYF
V gene: TRBV10-3; J gene: TRBJ2-2; CDR3 protein: CAISFHGQGLSGELFF
V gene: TRBV10-3; J gene: TRBJ2-3; CDR3 protein: CAIRPLELSTDTQYF
V gene: TRBV7-9; J gene: TRBJ2-5; CDR3 protein: CASTYGTGEETQYF
V gene: TRBV19; J gene: TRBJ2-3; CDR3 protein: CASSPETGTSTDTQYF
V gene: TRBV4-2; J gene: TRBJ1-4; CDR3 protein: CASSKITWLGTNEKLFF
V gene: TRBV4-2; J gene: TRBJ2-1; CDR3 protein: CASSQVSLAPYNEQFF
V gene: TRBV5-1; J gene: TRBJ2-1; CDR3 protein: CASSRTSGTDNEQFF
V gene: TRBV7-9; J gene: TRBJ2-1; CDR3 protein: CASSNSGRAYEQFF
V gene: TRBV11-3; J gene: TRBJ1-5; CDR3 protein: CASSSGTGVDQPQHF
V gene: TRBV4-2; J gene: TRBJ2-1; CDR3 protein: CASSQDLGRGAYNEQFF
V gene: TRBV29-1; J gene: TRBJ1-3; CDR3 protein: CSGGGGQGNTIYF
V gene: TRBV4-3; J gene: TRBJ2-5; CDR3 protein: CASSQGQGFQETQYF
V gene: TRBV5-4; J gene: TRBJ2-7; CDR3 protein: CASSGGGGHYEQYF
V gene: TRBV18; J gene: TRBJ2-7; CDR3 protein: CASSPAAGGGYEQYF
V gene: TRBV10-1; J gene: TRBJ2-1; CDR3 protein: CASSEGQGANNEQFF
V gene: TRBV27; J gene: TRBJ1-5; CDR3 protein: CASSLWRYQPQHF
V gene: TRBV27; J gene: TRBJ1-5; CDR3 protein: CASSWGGQPQHF
V gene: TRBV7-9; J gene: TRBJ2-5; CDR3 protein: CASSLNGQGREQYF
V gene: TRBV30; J gene: TRBJ1-1; CDR3 protein: CAWSVQFKMNTEAFF
V gene: TRBV27; J gene: TRBJ2-7; CDR3 protein: CASSLDRSYEQYF
V gene: TRBV27; J gene: TRBJ1-2; CDR3 protein: CASSSPGQGSYGYTF
V gene: TRBV7-9; J gene: TRBJ2-7; CDR3 protein: CASSTQTSGRPYEQYF
V gene: TRBV28; J gene: TRBJ2-7; CDR3 protein: CASSLTAGASYEQYF
V gene: TRBV19; J gene: TRBJ1-2; CDR3 protein: CASSRPGQGRGYTF
V gene: TRBV2; J gene: TRBJ2-5; CDR3 protein: CASSEGAPLETQYF
V gene: TRBV29-1; J gene: TRBJ2-7; CDR3 protein: CSVRGDYEQYF
V gene: TRBV2; J gene: TRBJ2-1; CDR3 protein: CASVSGGHNEQFF
V gene: TRBV11-2; J gene: TRBJ1-1; CDR3 protein: CASSFRGQGKAFF
V gene: TRBV19; J gene: TRBJ1-5; CDR3 protein: CASTTPTSYSNQPQHF
V gene: TRBV27; J gene: TRBJ2-1; CDR3 protein: CASSPGGSYNEQFF
V gene: TRBV28; J gene: TRBJ2-1; CDR3 protein: CASSLVTSGRNEQFF
V gene: TRBV5-1; J gene: TRBJ2-5; CDR3 protein: CASSLAYGQGLETQYF